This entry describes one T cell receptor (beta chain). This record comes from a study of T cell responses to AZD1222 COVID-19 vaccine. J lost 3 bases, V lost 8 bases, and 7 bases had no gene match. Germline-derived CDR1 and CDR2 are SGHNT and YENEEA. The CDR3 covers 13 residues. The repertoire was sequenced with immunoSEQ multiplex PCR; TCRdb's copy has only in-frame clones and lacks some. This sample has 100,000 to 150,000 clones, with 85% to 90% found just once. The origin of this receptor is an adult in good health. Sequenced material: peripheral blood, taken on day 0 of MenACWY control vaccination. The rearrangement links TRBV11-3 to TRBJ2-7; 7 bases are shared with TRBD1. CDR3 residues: CASGDREYYEQYF. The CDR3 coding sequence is TGTGCCAGCGGCGACAGGGAGTACTACGAGCAGTACTTC. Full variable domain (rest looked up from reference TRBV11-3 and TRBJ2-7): EAGVVQSPRYKIIEKKQPVAFWCNPISGHNTLYWYLQNLGQGPELLIRYENEEAVDDSQLPKDRFSAERLKGVDSTLKIQPAELGDSAVYLCASGDREYYEQYFGPGTRLTVT.